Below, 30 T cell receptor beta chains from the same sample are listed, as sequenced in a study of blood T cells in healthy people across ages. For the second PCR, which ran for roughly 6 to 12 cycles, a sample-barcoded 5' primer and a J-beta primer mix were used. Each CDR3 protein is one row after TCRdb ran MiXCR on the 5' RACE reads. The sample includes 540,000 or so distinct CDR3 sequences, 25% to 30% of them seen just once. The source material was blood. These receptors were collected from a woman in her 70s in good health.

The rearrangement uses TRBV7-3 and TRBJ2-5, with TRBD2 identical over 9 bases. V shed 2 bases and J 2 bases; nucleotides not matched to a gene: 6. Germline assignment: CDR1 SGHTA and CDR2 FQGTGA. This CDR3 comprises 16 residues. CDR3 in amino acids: CASSLYSGRGQETQYF. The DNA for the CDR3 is TGTGCCAGCAGCTTATATAGCGGGAGAGGTCAAGAGACCCAGTACTTC. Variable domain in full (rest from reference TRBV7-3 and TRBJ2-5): GAGVSQTPSNKVTEKGKYVELRCDPISGHTALYWYRQSLGQGPEFLIYFQGTGAADDSGLPNDRFFAVRPEGSVSTLKIQRTERGDSAVYLCASSLYSGRGQETQYFGPGTRLLVL.

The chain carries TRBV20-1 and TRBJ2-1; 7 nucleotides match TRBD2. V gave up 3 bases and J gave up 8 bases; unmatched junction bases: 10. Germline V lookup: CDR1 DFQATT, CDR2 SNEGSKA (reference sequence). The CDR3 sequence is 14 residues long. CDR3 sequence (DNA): TGCAGTGCTAGCGGTGGCGGGAGAGAAGATGAGCAGTTCTTC. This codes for CSASGGGREDEQFF.

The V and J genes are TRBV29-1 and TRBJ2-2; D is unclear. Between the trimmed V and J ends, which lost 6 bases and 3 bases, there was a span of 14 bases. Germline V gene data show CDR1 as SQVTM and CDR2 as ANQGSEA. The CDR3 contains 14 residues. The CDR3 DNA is TGCAGCGTACTTCATCATGAAGACACCGGGGAGCTGTTTTTT. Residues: CSVLHHEDTGELFF.

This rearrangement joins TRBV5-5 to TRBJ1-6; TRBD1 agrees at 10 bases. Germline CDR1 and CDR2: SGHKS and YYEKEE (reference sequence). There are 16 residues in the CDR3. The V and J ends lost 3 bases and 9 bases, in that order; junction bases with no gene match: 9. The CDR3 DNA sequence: TGTGCCAGCAGCTACCTATTGACAGGGGGCGGTTCACCCCTCCACTTT. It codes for CASSYLLTGGGSPLHF.

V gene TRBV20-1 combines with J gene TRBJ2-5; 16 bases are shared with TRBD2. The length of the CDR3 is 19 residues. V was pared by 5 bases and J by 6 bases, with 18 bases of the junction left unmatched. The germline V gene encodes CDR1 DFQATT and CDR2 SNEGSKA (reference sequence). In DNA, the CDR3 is TGCAGTGCTCCCTCTCGGGGACTAGCGGGGGGGCCTCCCCGAAAGACCCAGTACTTC. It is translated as CSAPSRGLAGGPPRKTQYF.

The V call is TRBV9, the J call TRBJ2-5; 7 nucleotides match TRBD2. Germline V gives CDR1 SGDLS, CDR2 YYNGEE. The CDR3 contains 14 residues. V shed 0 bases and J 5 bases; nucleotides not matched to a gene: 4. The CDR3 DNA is TGTGCCAGCAGCGTAGATCCCGGGGGGGAGACCCAGTACTTC. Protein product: CASSVDPGGETQYF.

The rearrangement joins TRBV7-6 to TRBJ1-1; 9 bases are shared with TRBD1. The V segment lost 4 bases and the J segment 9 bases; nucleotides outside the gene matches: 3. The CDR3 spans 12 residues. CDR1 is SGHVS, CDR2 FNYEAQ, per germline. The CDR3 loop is CASSSNRGQAFF. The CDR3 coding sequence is TGTGCCAGCAGCTCGAACAGGGGGCAAGCTTTCTTT.

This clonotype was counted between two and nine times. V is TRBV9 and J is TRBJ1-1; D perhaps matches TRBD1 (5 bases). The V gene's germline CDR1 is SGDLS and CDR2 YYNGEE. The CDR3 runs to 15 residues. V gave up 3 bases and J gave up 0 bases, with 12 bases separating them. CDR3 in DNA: TGTGCCAGCAGCGCCCGACAGATAATGAACACTGAAGCTTTCTTT. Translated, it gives CASSARQIMNTEAFF.

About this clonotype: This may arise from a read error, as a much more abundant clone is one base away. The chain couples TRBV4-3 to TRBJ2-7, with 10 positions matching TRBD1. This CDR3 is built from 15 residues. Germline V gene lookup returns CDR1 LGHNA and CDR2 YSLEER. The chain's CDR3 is CVSSQDGTGDYEQYF. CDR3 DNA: TGCGTCAGCAGCCAAGACGGGACAGGGGACTACGAGCAGTACTTC.

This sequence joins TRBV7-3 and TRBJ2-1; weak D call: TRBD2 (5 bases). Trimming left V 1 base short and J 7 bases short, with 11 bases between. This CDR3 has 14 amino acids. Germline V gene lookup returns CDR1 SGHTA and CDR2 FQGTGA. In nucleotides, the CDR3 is TGTGCCAGCAGCTTAAGGGCTAGAGGGAATGAGCAGTTCTTC. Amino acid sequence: CASSLRARGNEQFF.

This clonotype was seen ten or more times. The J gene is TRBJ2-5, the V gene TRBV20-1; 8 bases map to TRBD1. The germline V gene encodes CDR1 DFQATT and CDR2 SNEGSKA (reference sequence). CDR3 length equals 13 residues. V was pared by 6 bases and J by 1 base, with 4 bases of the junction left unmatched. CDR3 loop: CSAADRGQETQYF. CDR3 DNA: TGCAGTGCCGCCGACAGGGGCCAAGAGACCCAGTACTTC.

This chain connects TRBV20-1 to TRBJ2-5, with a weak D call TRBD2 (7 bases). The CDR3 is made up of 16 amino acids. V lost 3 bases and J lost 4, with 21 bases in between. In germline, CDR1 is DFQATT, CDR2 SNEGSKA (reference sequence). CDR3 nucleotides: TGCAGTGCTAGGGAACCTTTCGGGGGGCCAGGAGAGACCCAGTACTTC. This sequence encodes CSAREPFGGPGETQYF.

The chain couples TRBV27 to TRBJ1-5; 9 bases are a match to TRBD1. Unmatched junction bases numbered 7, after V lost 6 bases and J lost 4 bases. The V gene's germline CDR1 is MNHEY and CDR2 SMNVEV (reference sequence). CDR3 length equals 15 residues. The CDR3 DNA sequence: TGTGCCAGCAGAGCGACAGGGGGAGGAAATCAGCCCCAGCATTTT. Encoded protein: CASRATGGGNQPQHF.

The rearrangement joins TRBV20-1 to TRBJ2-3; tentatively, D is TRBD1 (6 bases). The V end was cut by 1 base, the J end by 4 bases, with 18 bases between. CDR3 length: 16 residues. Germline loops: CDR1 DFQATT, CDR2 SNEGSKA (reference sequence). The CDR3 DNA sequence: TGCAGTGCTAGAGCCTCCCTTGTAACAGGGTCAGATACGCAGTATTTT. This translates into CSARASLVTGSDTQYF.

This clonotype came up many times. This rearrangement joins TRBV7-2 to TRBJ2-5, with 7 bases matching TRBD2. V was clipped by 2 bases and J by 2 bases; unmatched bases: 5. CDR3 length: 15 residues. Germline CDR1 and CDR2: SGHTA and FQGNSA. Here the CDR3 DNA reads TGTGCCAGCAGCTTAATGGGGGGGGTACAAGAGACCCAGTACTTC. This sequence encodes CASSLMGGVQETQYF. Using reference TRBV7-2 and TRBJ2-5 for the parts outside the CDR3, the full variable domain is GAGVSQSPSNKVTEKGKDVELRCDPISGHTALYWYRQSLGQGLEFLIYFQGNSAPDKSGLPSDRFSAERTGGSVSTLTIQRTQQEDSAVYLCASSLMGGVQETQYFGPGTRLLVL.

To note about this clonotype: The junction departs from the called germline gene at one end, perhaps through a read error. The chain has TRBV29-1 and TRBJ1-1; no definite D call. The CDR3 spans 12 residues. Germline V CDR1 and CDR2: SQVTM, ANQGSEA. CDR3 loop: CGVGEGNTEAFF. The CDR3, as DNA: TGCGGCGTGGGCGAGGGGAACACTGAAGCTTTCTTT.

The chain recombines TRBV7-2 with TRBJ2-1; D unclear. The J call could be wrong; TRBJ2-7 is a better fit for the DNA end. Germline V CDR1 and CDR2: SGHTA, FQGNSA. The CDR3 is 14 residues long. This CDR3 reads CASSLGLVPYEQYF. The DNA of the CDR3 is TGTGCCAGCAGCTTAGGACTGGTCCCCTACGAGCAGTACTTC.

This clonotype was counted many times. The CDR3: CASSRFETGNYGYTF. CDR3 bases: TGTGCCAGCAGCCGATTCGAGACAGGGAACTATGGCTACACCTTC. J is TRBJ1-2 and V is TRBV7-9, with 7 bases that match TRBD1. This CDR3 contains 15 residues. Trimming removed 5 bases from V and 2 bases from J; junction bases left unmatched: 8. Germline V gene data show CDR1 as SEHNR and CDR2 as FQNEAQ (reference sequence).

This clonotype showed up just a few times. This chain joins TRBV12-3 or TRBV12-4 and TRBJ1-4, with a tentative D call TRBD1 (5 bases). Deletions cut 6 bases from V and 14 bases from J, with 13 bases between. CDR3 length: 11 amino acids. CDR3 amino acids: CASRSLEGLFF. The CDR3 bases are TGTGCCAGCAGGAGCCTCGAGGGGCTGTTTTTT.

CDR3 in amino acids: CSVSWGTNYGYTF. The CDR3 region has the DNA TGCAGCGTTTCTTGGGGGACTAACTATGGCTACACCTTC. The rearrangement links TRBV29-1 to TRBJ1-2; the D gene is possibly TRBD1 (5 bases). Germline loops: CDR1 SQVTM, CDR2 ANQGSEA. There are 13 residues in the CDR3. V was trimmed by 5 bases and J by 0 bases, leaving 10 bases between them. Using reference TRBV29-1 and TRBJ1-2 for the parts outside the CDR3, the full variable domain is SAVISQKPSRDICQRGTSLTIQCQVDSQVTMMFWYRQQPGQSLTLIATANQGSEATYESGFVIDKFPISRPNLTFSTLTVSNMSPEDSSIYLCSVSWGTNYGYTFGSGTRLTVV.

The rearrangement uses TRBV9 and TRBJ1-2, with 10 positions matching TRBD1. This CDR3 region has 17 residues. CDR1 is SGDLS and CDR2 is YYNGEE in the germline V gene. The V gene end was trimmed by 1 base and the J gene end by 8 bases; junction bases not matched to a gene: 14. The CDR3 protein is CASSVLPGRQGAGGYTF. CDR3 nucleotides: TGTGCCAGCAGCGTATTACCCGGGAGACAGGGGGCGGGAGGCTACACCTTC.

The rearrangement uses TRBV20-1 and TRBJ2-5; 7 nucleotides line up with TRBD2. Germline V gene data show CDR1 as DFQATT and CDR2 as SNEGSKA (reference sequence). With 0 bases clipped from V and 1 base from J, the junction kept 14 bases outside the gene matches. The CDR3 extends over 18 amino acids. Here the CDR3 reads CSARDRERGGLIQETQYF. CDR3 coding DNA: TGCAGTGCTAGAGATCGAGAGCGGGGAGGTCTTATCCAAGAGACCCAGTACTTC.

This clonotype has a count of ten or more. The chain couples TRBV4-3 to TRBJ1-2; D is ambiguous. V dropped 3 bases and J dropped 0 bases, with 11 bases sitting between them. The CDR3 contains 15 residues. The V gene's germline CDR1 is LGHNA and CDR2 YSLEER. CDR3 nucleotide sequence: TGCGCCAGCAGCCAGGGCAGATACACTAACTATGGCTACACCTTC. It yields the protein CASSQGRYTNYGYTF.

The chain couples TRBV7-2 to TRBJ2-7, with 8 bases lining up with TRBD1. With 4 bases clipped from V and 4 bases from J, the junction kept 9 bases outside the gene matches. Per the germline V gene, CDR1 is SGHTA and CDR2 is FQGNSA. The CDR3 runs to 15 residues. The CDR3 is CASSSSGQAVYEQYF. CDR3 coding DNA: TGTGCCAGCAGCTCCTCGGGACAGGCGGTATACGAGCAGTACTTC.

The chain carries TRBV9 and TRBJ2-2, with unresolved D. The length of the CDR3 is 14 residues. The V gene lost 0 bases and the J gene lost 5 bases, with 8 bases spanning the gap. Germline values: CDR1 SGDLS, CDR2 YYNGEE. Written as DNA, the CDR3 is TGTGCCAGCAGCGTAGGGGTAAAAACCGGGGAGCTGTTTTTT. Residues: CASSVGVKTGELFF.

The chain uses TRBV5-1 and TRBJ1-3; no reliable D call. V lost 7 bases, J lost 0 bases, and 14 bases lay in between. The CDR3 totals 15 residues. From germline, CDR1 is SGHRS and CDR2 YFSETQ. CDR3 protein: CASGLTGNSGNTIYF. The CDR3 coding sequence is TGCGCCAGCGGCCTAACGGGAAACTCTGGAAACACCATATATTTT.

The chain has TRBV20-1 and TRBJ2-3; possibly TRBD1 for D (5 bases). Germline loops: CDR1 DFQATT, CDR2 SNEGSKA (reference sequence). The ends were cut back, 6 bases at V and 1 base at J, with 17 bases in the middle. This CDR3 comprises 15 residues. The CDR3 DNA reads TGCAGTGCCGCAGGGCAGGGTATGGGCACAGATACGCAGTATTTT. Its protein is CSAAGQGMGTDTQYF.

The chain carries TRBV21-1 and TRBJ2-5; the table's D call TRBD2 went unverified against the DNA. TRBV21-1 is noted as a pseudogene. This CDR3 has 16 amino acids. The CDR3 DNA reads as TGTGCCAGCAGCAAAAGACTAGCGGGGAACAAAGAGACCCAGTACTTC. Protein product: CASSKRLAGNKETQYF.

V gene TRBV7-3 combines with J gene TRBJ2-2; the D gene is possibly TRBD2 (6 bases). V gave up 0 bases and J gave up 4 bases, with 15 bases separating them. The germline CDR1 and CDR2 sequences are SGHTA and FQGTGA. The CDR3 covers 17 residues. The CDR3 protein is CASSLTYAGPGTGELFF. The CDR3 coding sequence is TGTGCCAGCAGCTTAACCTACGCGGGGCCGGGCACCGGGGAGCTGTTTTTT.

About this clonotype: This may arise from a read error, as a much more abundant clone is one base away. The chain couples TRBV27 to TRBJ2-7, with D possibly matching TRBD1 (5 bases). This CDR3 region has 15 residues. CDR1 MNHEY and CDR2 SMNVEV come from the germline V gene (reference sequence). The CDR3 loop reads CASSPGFPASYAQYF. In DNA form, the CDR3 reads TGTGCCAGCAGCCCAGGGTTCCCCGCCTCCTACGCGCAGTACTTC.